The sequence of this T cell receptor beta chain was determined in a study of identifying expanded T cells in peripheral blood. Method: immunoSEQ multiplex PCR; TCRdb's copy keeps in-frame clones and lacks some. The table shows tens of thousands of clones, with around 83% occurring only once. V lost 3 bases to trimming and J lost 0 bases; unmatched junction nucleotides: 5. In germline, CDR1 is GTSNPN, CDR2 SVGIG (reference sequence). This CDR3 has 15 residues. The rearrangement links TRBV30 to TRBJ1-3; TRBD1 matches at 7 bases. The TCR sequence derives from a person between 18 and 75 years old in good health. The sample was blood. Written as DNA, the CDR3 is TGTGCCTGGAGAGACAGGGAGCGCTCTGGAAACACCATATATTTT. Translated: CAWRDRERSGNTIYF.